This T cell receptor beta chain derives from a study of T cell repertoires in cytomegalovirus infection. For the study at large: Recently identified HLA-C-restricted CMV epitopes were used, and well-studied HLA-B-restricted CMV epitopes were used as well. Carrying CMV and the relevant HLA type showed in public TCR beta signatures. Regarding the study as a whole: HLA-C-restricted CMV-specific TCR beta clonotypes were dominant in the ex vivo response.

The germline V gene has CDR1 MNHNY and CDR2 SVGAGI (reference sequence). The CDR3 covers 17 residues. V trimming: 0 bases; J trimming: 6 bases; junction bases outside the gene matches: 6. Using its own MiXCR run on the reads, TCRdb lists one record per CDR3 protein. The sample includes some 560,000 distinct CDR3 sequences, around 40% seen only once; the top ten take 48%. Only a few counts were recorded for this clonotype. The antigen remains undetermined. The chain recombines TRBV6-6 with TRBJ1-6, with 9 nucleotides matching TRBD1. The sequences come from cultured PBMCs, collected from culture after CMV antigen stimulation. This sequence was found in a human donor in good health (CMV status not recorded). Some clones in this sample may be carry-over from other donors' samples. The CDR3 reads CASSYSRTGVINSPLHF. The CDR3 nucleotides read TGTGCCAGCAGTTACTCACGGACAGGGGTCATTAATTCACCCCTCCACTTT.